The present T cell receptor (beta chain) was sequenced within a study of vaccination and CD4 T cells after COVID-19. The J segment lost 0 bases and the V segment lost 6 bases, leaving 7 bases of the junction unmatched. The CDR3 runs to 16 residues. CDR1 and CDR2 (germline): LNHDA, SQIVND (reference sequence). Stated treatment: approximately 10-day PBMC culture with coronavirus spike peptide pools or control peptides (ViraFEST assay). This clonotype turned up a few times. What it binds is not known. With the Oncomine TCR Beta short-read assay, DNA from cultured CD4+ T cells was sequenced. In this case, cultured CD4+ T cells provided the extracted genomic DNA. Each CDR3 protein gets one entry after TCRdb re-called the PCR reads with MiXCR. The sample holds about 14,000 distinct CDR3 sequences, over 60% seen once.

This TCR derives from a human donor who had recovered from COVID-19. V is TRBV19 and J is TRBJ2-3; 9 bases line up with TRBD1. The sample comprised CD4+ T cells from blood, cultured in vitro. The CDR3 protein is CASSRDRASSTDTQYF. CDR3 bases: TGTGCCAGTAGCCGGGACAGGGCTTCGAGCACAGATACGCAGTATTTT.